The rows below give T cell receptor beta chains drawn from one sample of a study of blood T cell repertoires in COVID-19. TCRdb's table, derived via immunoSEQ multiplex PCR, lists solely in-frame clones and lacks some. The data contain some 200,000 clones, approximately 90% of them singletons. The source material was peripheral blood. Receptors originate from a man older than 75 with acute or convalescent COVID-19. Each CDR3 is given with its conserved first and last residue. D genes are given only for firm matches. Not all rows give a size; the values are once, few, many and, for expanded clones, a class.

CASSLPGTYRAEAFF | TGTGCCAGCAGCTTACCGGGAACCTATCGGGCTGAAGCTTTCTTT | - | 15 | - | TRBJ1-1 | TRBV7-2
CASSLAANTGELFF | TGCGCCAGCAGCTTGGCCGCGAACACCGGGGAGCTGTTTTTT | - | 14 | once | TRBJ2-2 | TRBV5-1
CASSERTGSSGNTIYF | TGTGCCAGCAGTGAAAGGACGGGGAGCTCTGGAAACACCATATATTTT | - | 16 | few | TRBJ1-3 | TRBV6-1
CASSLGEGLGQPQHF | TGTGCCAGCAGCTTAGGGGAGGGGCTGGGCCAGCCCCAGCATTTT | - | 15 | once | TRBJ1-5 | TRBV7-2
CASSLRSSTDTQYF | TGTGCCAGTAGTCTTCGCAGTAGCACAGATACGCAGTATTTT | - | 14 | few | TRBJ2-3 | TRBV19
CASGVSTLRYIRSGNTIYF | TGTGCTAGTGGTGTGTCCACCCTTAGATATATCAGGTCTGGAAACACCATATATTTT | - | 19 | - | TRBJ1-3 | TRBV12-5
CASRRPGVQETQYF | TGTGCCAGCAGGAGACCAGGGGTGCAAGAGACCCAGTACTTC | - | 14 | - | TRBJ2-5 | TRBV6-6
CATSAGGGIAFF | TGTGCCACCAGTGCCGGCGGGGGTATAGCTTTCTTT | - | 12 | - | TRBJ1-1 | TRBV24-1
CASSLIGSYGYTF | TGTGCCAGCAGCTTAATCGGGAGTTATGGCTACACCTTC | - | 13 | - | TRBJ1-2 | TRBV7-9
CASSDQGGNQPQHF | TGTGCCAGCAGTGACCAGGGGGGCAATCAGCCCCAGCATTTT | TRBD1 | 14 | - | TRBJ1-5 | TRBV6-1
CAISEGIRGDTAGYTF | TGTGCCATCAGTGAGGGGATCCGGGGTGACACCGCTGGCTACACCTTC | - | 16 | - | TRBJ1-2 | TRBV10-3
CASSRSIDRAINEKLFF | TGCGCCAGCAGCCGGTCGATCGACAGGGCCATTAATGAAAAACTGTTTTTT | TRBD1 | 17 | - | TRBJ1-4 | TRBV5-1
CASRHSRLLNQPQHF | TGTGCCAGCAGGCACTCGCGACTTTTAAATCAGCCCCAGCATTTT | - | 15 | - | TRBJ1-5 | TRBV28
CASPNRGLSNQPQHF | TGTGCCAGCCCAAACAGGGGGCTGAGCAATCAGCCCCAGCATTTT | TRBD1 | 15 | - | TRBJ1-5 | TRBV14
CASSQDIAGAGSYTF | TGTGCCAGCAGCCAAGATATAGCGGGGGCTGGGAGCTACACCTTC | - | 15 | - | TRBJ1-2 | TRBV4-2
CASSPPVEAVIQYF | TGTGCCAGCTCACCACCGGTCGAGGCGGTGATTCAGTACTTC | - | 14 | - | TRBJ2-4 | TRBV18
CATSRTPDGTGDTQYF | TGTGCCACCAGCAGAACGCCAGATGGGACTGGAGATACGCAGTATTTT | - | 16 | - | TRBJ2-3 | TRBV15
CASILSARGGKNIQYF | TGTGCCAGCATCCTATCAGCGCGGGGGGGAAAAAACATTCAGTACTTC | TRBD2 | 16 | - | TRBJ2-4 | TRBV27
CASSPGAPERAQHF | TGTGCCAGCAGTCCTGGGGCCCCAGAGCGGGCCCAGCATTTT | - | 14 | - | TRBJ1-5 | TRBV6-5
CASSFPRRTGNWHEQYF | TGTGCCAGCAGTTTTCCCCGCCGGACAGGGAATTGGCACGAGCAGTACTTC | TRBD1 | 17 | - | TRBJ2-7 | TRBV28
CASSLRLAGATGTGELFF | TGTGCCAGCAGCCTAAGACTAGCGGGAGCTACGGGGACCGGGGAGCTGTTTTTT | TRBD2 | 18 | - | TRBJ2-2 | TRBV7-2
CASSPKMGQGYVGYTF | TGTGCCAGCTCACCGAAGATGGGACAGGGATATGTCGGCTACACCTTC | TRBD1 | 16 | - | TRBJ1-2 | TRBV18
CASSTGVQPQHF | TGTGCCAGCAGCACAGGGGTTCAGCCCCAGCATTTT | TRBD1 | 12 | - | TRBJ1-5 | TRBV5-6